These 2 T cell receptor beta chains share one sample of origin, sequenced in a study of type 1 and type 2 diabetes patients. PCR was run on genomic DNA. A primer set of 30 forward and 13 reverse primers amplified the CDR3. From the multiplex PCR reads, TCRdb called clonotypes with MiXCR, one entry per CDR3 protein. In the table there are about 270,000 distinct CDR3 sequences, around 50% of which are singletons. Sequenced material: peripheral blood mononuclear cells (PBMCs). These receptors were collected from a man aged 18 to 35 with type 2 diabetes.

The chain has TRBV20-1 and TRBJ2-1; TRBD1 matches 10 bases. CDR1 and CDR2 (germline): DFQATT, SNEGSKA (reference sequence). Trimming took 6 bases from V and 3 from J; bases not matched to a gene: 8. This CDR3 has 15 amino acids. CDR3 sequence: CSATWTGGFYNEQFF. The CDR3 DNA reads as TGCAGTGCCACCTGGACAGGGGGATTCTACAATGAGCAGTTCTTC.

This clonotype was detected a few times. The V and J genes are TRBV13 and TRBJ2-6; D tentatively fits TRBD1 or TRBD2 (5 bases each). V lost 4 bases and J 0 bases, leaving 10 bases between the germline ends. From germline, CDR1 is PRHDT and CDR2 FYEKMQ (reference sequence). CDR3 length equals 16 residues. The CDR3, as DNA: TGTGCCAGCAGCTCGGATGGGACCTCTGGGGCCAACGTCCTGACTTTC. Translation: CASSSDGTSGANVLTF.